One sample yielded the 4 T cell receptor beta chains listed below, sequenced in a study of T cell responses to AZD1222 COVID-19 vaccine. TCRdb's table, derived via immunoSEQ multiplex PCR, lists solely in-frame clones and lacks some. This table holds 100,000 or so clones, approximately 91% found once. The source material was peripheral blood, sampled on day 0 of AZD1222 vaccination. Source of these receptors: an adult in good health.

The chain employs TRBV24-1 and TRBJ2-5; tentative D call: TRBD2 (5 bases). Per the germline V gene, CDR1 is KGHDR and CDR2 is SFDVKD. V shed 6 bases and J shed 5 bases, with 12 bases lying between them. The CDR3 has 13 amino acids. As DNA, the CDR3 is TGTGCCACCAGTACCCCCGGGGAGGAGACCCAGTACTTC. This translates into CATSTPGEETQYF.

The V and J genes are TRBV4-1 and TRBJ2-3; 8 nucleotides agree with TRBD1. Losses at the gene ends were 1 base for V and 1 base for J; bases not matched to a gene: 1. The CDR3 loop spans 15 amino acids. Germline CDR1 and CDR2: MGHRA and YSYEKL. CDR3 protein: CASSQGQGRTDTQYF. In nucleotides, the CDR3 is TGCGCCAGCAGCCAAGGACAGGGGCGCACAGATACGCAGTATTTT.

This chain uses TRBV3-1 (or the pseudogene TRBV3-2) with TRBJ1-2; 10 positions agree with TRBD1. Germline V gene lookup returns CDR1 LGHDT and CDR2 YNNKEL (reference sequence). After removal of 3 bases from V and 6 bases from J, the junction contained 4 bases not matched to a gene. CDR3 length: 14 amino acids. In nucleotides, the CDR3 is TGTGCCAGCAGCCACGGACAGGGGGAGGATGGCTACACCTTC. Protein product: CASSHGQGEDGYTF.

The chain carries TRBV5-1 and TRBJ1-1; D is ambiguous. Germline V gives CDR1 SGHRS, CDR2 YFSETQ. V was clipped by 1 base and J by 2 bases, with 9 bases between them. The CDR3 is 14 residues long. The CDR3 loop is CASSLWGSNTEAFF. CDR3 sequence (DNA): TGCGCCAGCAGCTTGTGGGGTAGTAACACTGAAGCTTTCTTT.